This is a list of T cell receptor beta chains from one sample in a study of blood T cell repertoires in COVID-19. Some clones are missing from TCRdb's copy, which holds only in-frame ones; the method was immunoSEQ multiplex PCR. The sample holds 650,000 to 800,000 clones, about 90% seen once. The sequencing sample was made of peripheral blood. These receptors came from a woman under 30 with acute or convalescent COVID-19. The conserved cysteine and the conserved F or W are not part of the CDR3 here. The D gene is left open where the match is weak.

D gene,J gene,V gene,CDR3 protein
NA,TRBJ1-3,TRBV3-1/TRBV3-2,ASSRKGDASSGNTIY
TRBD1,TRBJ2-1,TRBV28,ASRPPGQIRDEQF
TRBD1,TRBJ1-6,TRBV19,ASRSDRGKNSPLH
NA,TRBJ2-7,TRBV7-9,ASSLGAYPPEQY
NA,TRBJ1-6,TRBV4-2,ASSQDPGASSYNSPLH
TRBD1,TRBJ2-4,TRBV5-4,ASSFTGVAKNIQY
TRBD1,TRBJ1-2,TRBV7-8,ASSLARTGTAGGYT
NA,TRBJ2-5,TRBV6-5,ASSYNEEIQETQY
NA,TRBJ1-2,TRBV7-8,ASSSLTGLYGYT
NA,TRBJ2-7,TRBV2,ASSELAKSYEQY
TRBD1,TRBJ1-5,TRBV27,ASSLLGQGSNQPQH
NA,TRBJ1-5,TRBV6-2/TRBV6-3,ASSSPGLGDQPQH
NA,TRBJ1-2,TRBV7-8,ASSLRPSGANGYT
NA,TRBJ1-2,TRBV6-5,ASSYGQGPNYGYT
TRBD1,TRBJ1-3,TRBV6-6,ASIPPGGSLGNTIY
NA,TRBJ2-1,TRBV18,ASSPVSISSYNEQF
NA,TRBJ2-7,TRBV23-1,ASSQTDKYEQY
NA,TRBJ2-2,TRBV5-1,ASSRTPVTTANTGELF
NA,TRBJ1-3,TRBV2,ASTPRESGNTIY
NA,TRBJ2-1,TRBV4-3,ASSQGHPLSEQF
NA,TRBJ2-5,TRBV2,ASSEISPETQY
TRBD1,TRBJ1-2,TRBV7-2,ASSSPDRAGGYT
NA,TRBJ2-3,TRBV6-5,ASRQGPTDTQY
NA,TRBJ1-1,TRBV3-1/TRBV3-2,ASSRGDRSTEAF
NA,TRBJ2-7,TRBV6-2/TRBV6-3,ASSAGLSYEQY
NA,TRBJ2-7,TRBV5-1,ASKRDTSYEQY
TRBD1,TRBJ1-1,TRBV5-1,ASSAGTGNTEAF
TRBD1,TRBJ1-1,TRBV11-2,ASSQILQGGWTEAF
NA,TRBJ1-6,TRBV7-6,ASSKARDNSPLH
NA,TRBJ2-7,TRBV6-1,ASSEATSGQPSYEQY
TRBD1,TRBJ2-4,TRBV10-3,AISEDREKNIQY
TRBD2,TRBJ2-7,TRBV7-9,ASSLVRGGATYEQY
TRBD1,TRBJ2-7,TRBV18,ASSPPGQGFNEQY
NA,TRBJ1-5,TRBV5-5,ASSPEGVQPQH
NA,TRBJ1-6,TRBV9,ASSVEDGGNSPLH
TRBD2,TRBJ2-7,TRBV10-3,AISESDPGGIYEQY
NA,TRBJ1-2,TRBV30,AWNSGGPLFYGYT
NA,TRBJ1-2,TRBV6-6,ASSYPGSYGYT
NA,TRBJ2-6,TRBV19,ASSIDDRFSGANVLT
NA,TRBJ2-7,TRBV6-1,ASSELFKPMAGGSSYEQY
NA,TRBJ1-2,TRBV13,ASSLIQGRDGYT
NA,TRBJ1-2,TRBV9,ASSVDGGTRYGYT
NA,TRBJ1-6,TRBV19,ASSIDILGNSPLH
TRBD1,TRBJ2-4,TRBV2,ASSDVGVDRGKNIQY
TRBD1,TRBJ1-4,TRBV5-1,ASSPRQGSEKLF
TRBD1,TRBJ1-1,TRBV12-3/TRBV12-4,ASRAGGLTEAF
NA,TRBJ2-5,TRBV21-1,ASTDDRGNRETQY
TRBD1,TRBJ1-2,TRBV18,ASSPTGQGFYGYT
NA,TRBJ1-2,TRBV6-5,ASRESDWRGYT
TRBD1,TRBJ2-2,TRBV4-3,ASSQDRDAGELF
TRBD2,TRBJ2-1,TRBV7-2,ASSLASGRERGEQF
NA,TRBJ2-2,TRBV7-7,ASRAADKNAGELF
NA,TRBJ1-6,TRBV2,ASSGSDSYNSPLH
TRBD1,TRBJ2-7,TRBV19,ASSPQLGQAVSYEQY
TRBD1,TRBJ1-4,TRBV5-4,ASSSTRTGRQEKLF
NA,TRBJ1-1,TRBV6-6,ASRRQKNTEAF
NA,TRBJ1-4,TRBV2,ASSANPTGKLF
NA,TRBJ1-1,TRBV13,ASSDRDKNTEAF
NA,TRBJ1-3,TRBV9,ASTGVTGNTIY
NA,TRBJ2-3,TRBV7-2,ASSFRRDHGRDTQY